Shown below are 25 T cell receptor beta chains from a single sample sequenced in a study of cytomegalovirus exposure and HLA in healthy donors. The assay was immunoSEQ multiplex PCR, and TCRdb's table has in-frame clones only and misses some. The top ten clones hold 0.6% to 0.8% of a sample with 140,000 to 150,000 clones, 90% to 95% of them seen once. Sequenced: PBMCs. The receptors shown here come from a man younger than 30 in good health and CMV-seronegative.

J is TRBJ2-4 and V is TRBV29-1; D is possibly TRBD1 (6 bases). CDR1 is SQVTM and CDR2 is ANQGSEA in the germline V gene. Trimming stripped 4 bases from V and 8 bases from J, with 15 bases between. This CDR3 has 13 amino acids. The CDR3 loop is CSVGPQGKDIQYF. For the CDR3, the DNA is TGCAGCGTTGGTCCTCAGGGGAAAGACATTCAGTACTTC.

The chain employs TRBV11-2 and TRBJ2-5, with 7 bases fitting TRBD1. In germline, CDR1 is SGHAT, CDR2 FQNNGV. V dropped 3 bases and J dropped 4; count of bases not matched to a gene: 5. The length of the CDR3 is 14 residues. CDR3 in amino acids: CASSFNTGAETQYF. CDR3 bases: TGTGCCAGCAGCTTTAACACAGGGGCAGAGACCCAGTACTTC.

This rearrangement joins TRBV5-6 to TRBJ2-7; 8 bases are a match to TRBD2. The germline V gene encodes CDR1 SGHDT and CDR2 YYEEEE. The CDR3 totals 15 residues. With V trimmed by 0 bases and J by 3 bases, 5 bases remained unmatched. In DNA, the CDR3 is TGTGCCAGCAGCTTGGGGGGGACTAGTGGCTACGAGCAGTACGTC. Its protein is CASSLGGTSGYEQYV.

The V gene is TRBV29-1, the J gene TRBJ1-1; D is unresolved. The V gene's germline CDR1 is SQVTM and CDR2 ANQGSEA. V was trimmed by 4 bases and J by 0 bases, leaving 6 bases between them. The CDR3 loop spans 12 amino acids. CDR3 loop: CSVGLMNTEAFF. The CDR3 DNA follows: TGCAGCGTTGGGCTGATGAACACTGAAGCTTTCTTT.

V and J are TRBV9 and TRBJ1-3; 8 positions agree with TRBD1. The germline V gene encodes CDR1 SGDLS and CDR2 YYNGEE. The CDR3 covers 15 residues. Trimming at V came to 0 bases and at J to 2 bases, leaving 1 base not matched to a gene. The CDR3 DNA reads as TGTGCCAGCAGCGTAGAGGGACAGGCTGGAAACACCATATATTTT. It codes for CASSVEGQAGNTIYF.

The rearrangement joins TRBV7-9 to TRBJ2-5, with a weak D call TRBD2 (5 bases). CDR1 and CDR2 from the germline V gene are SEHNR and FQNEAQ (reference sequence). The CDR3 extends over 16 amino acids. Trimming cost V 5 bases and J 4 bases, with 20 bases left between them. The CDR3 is CASSPGISGWGETQYF. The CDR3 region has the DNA TGTGCCAGCAGCCCCGGGATTAGTGGTTGGGGAGAGACCCAGTACTTC.

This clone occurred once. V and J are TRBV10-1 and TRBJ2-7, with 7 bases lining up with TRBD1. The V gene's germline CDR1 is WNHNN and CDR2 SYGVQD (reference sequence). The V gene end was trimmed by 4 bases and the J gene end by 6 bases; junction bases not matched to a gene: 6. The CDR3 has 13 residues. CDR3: CASSARTGGEQYV. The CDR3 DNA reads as TGCGCCAGCAGTGCTCGGACAGGCGGCGAGCAGTACGTC.

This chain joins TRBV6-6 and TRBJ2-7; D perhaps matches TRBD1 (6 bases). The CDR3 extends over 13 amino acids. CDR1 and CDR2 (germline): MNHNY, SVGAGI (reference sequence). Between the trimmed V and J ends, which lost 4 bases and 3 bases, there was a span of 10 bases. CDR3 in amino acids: CASSSDRLYEQYV. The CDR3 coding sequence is TGTGCCAGCAGTTCCGACAGGCTCTACGAGCAGTACGTC.

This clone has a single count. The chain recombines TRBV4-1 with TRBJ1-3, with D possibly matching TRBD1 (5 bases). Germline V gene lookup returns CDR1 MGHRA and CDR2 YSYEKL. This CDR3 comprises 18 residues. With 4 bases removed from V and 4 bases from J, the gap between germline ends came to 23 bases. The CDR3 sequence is CASSPSSRAGAGGNTIYF. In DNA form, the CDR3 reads TGCGCCAGCAGCCCGAGTAGCAGGGCAGGCGCCGGCGGAAACACCATATATTTT.

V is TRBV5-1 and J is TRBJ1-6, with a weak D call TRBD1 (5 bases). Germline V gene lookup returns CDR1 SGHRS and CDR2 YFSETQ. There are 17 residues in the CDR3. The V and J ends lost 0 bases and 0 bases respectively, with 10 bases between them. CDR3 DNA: TGCGCCAGCAGCTTGGAGGGGCAAAGCTCCTATAATTCACCCCTCCACTTT. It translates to CASSLEGQSSYNSPLHF.

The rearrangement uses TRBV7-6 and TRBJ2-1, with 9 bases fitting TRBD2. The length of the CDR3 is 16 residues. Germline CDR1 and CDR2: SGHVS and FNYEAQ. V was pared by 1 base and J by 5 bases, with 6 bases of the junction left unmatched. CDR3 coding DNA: TGTGCCAGCAGCTTAGTGCGGGAGGGCCTTAACAATGAGCAGTTCTTC. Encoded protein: CASSLVREGLNNEQFF.

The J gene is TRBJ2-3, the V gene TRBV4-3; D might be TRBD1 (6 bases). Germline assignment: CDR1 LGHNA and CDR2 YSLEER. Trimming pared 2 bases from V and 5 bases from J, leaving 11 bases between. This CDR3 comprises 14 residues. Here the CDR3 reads CASSQMDRRDTQYF. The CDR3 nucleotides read TGCGCCAGCAGCCAAATGGACAGAAGAGATACGCAGTATTTT.

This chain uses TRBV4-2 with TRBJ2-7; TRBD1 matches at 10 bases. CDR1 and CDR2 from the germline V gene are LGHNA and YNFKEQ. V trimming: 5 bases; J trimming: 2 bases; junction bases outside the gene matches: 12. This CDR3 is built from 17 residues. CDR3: CASSDGQGENRAYEQYF. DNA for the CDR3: TGTGCCAGCAGCGACGGACAGGGGGAAAATAGGGCCTACGAGCAGTACTTC.

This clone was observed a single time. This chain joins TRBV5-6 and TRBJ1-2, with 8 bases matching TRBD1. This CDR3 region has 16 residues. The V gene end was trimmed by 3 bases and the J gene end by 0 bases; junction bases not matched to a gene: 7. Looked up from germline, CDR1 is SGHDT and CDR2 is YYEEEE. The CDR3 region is CASSWKGQGANYGYTF. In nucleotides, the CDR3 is TGTGCCAGCAGCTGGAAAGGACAGGGTGCTAACTATGGCTACACCTTC.

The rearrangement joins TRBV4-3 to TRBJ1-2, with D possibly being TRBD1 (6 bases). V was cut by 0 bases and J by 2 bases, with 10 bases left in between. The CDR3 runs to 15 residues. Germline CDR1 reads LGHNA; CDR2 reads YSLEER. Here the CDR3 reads CASSQEARGNYGYTF. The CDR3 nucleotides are TGCGCCAGCAGCCAAGAAGCCAGGGGAAACTATGGCTACACCTTC.

CDR3 sequence: CASSLGVADFNEQFF. DNA for the CDR3: TGTGCCAGCAGCTTGGGAGTAGCGGATTTCAATGAGCAGTTCTTC. The V and J genes are TRBV5-4 and TRBJ2-1; a weak D match, TRBD2 (6 bases). Germline V lookup: CDR1 SGHNT, CDR2 YYREEE (reference sequence). The CDR3 is made up of 15 amino acids. V was clipped by 0 bases and J by 6 bases, with 13 bases between them.

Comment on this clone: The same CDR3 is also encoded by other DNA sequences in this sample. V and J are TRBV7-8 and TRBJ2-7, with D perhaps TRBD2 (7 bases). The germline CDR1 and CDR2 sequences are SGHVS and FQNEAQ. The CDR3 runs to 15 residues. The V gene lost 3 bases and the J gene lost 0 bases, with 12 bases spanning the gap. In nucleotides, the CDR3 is TGTGCCAGCAGCTTGGCGGGGGCTCTCTCCTACGAGCAGTACTTC. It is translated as CASSLAGALSYEQYF. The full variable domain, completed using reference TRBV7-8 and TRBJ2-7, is GAGVSQSPRYKVAKRGQDVALRCDPISGHVSLFWYQQALGQGPEFLTYFQNEAQLDKSGLPSDRFFAERPEGSVSTLKIQRTQQEDSAVYLCASSLAGALSYEQYFGPGTRLTVT.

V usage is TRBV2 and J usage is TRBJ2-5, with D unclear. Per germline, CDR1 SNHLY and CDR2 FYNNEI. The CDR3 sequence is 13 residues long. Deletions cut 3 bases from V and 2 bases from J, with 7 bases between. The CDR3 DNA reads TGTGCCAGCAGTGAGGGCTGGCAAGAGACCCAGTACTTC. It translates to CASSEGWQETQYF.

The CDR3 DNA reads TGCAGCGTTATGCCGGGACAGGGGATCTACGAGCAGTACTTC. Translation: CSVMPGQGIYEQYF. The rearrangement links TRBV29-1 to TRBJ2-7; 10 bases agree with TRBD1. The V gene's germline CDR1 is SQVTM and CDR2 ANQGSEA. Losses at the gene ends were 5 bases for V and 3 bases for J; bases not matched to a gene: 7. The CDR3 sequence is 14 residues long.

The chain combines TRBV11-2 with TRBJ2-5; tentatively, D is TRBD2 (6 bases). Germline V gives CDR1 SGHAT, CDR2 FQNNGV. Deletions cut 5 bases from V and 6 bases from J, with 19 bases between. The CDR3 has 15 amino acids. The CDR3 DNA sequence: TGTGCCAGCAGCCCCCGAGGCGGGGTCGGGCAGACCCAGTACTTC. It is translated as CASSPRGGVGQTQYF.

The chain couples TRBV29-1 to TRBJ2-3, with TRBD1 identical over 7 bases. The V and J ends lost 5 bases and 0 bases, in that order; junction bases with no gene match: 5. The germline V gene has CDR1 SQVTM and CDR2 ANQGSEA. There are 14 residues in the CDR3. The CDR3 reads CSVRQGSSTDTQYF. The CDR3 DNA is TGCAGCGTTCGACAGGGCTCTAGCACAGATACGCAGTATTTT.

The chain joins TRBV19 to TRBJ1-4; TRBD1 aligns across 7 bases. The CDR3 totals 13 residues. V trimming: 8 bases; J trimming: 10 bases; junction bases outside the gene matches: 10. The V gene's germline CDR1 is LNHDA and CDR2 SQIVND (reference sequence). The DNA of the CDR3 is TGTGCCAGTTGGGGGACAGCCAGGGGAAAACTGTTTTTT. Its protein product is CASWGTARGKLFF.

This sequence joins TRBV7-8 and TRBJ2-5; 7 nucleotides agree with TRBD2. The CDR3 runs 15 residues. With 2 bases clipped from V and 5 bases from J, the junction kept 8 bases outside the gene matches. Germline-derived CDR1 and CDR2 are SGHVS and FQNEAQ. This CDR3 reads CASSLSSTSRETQYF. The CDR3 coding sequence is TGTGCCAGCAGCTTATCCTCGACTAGCCGGGAGACCCAGTACTTC. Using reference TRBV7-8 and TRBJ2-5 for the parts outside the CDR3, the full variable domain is GAGVSQSPRYKVAKRGQDVALRCDPISGHVSLFWYQQALGQGPEFLTYFQNEAQLDKSGLPSDRFFAERPEGSVSTLKIQRTQQEDSAVYLCASSLSSTSRETQYFGPGTRLLVL.

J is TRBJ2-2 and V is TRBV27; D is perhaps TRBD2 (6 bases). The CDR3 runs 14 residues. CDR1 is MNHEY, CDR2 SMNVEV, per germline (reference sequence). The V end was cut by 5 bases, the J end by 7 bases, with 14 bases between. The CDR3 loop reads CASSPSTRFGELFF. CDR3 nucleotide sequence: TGTGCCAGCAGTCCTTCGACTAGATTCGGGGAGCTGTTTTTT.

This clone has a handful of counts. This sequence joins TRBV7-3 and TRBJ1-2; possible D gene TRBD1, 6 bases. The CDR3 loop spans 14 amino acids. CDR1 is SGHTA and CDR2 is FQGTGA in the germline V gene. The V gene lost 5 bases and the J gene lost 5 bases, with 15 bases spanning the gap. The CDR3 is CASSPWPRGYGYTF. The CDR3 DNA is TGTGCCAGCAGCCCGTGGCCCAGGGGTTATGGCTACACCTTC.